A single sample is the source of the 10 T cell receptor beta chains below, sequenced in a study of early T cells in non-severe SARS-CoV-2 infection. One entry per CDR3 protein results from TCRdb running MiXCR on the 5' RACE reads. The table records about 66,000 distinct CDR3 sequences, under 15% of them present only once. The specimen was whole blood. The origin of the receptors is an adult who was a healthcare worker with PCR-confirmed SARS-CoV-2 infection or an uninfected control (not recorded which).

This clonotype was observed a few times. The genes are TRBV27 and TRBJ2-3; D uncertain. V was cut by 3 bases and J by 0 bases, with 4 bases left in between. The CDR3 spans 13 residues. CDR1 and CDR2 (germline): MNHEY, SMNVEV (reference sequence). As DNA, the CDR3 is TGTGCCAGCAGTTTCCCTAGCACAGATACGCAGTATTTT. This sequence encodes CASSFPSTDTQYF.

The table lists this clonotype with many counts. The chain is built from TRBV11-1 and TRBJ2-5; TRBD2 matches 11 bases. The CDR3 is 19 amino acids. With V trimmed by 5 bases and J by 4 bases, 18 bases remained unmatched. CDR1 and CDR2 (germline): SGHAT, FQDESV (reference sequence). Here the CDR3 reads CASSGDLAGGSGSGETQYF. The CDR3 coding sequence is TGTGCCAGCAGCGGGGATCTAGCGGGAGGTTCTGGCTCTGGAGAGACCCAGTACTTC.

This clonotype was seen a handful of times. This chain connects TRBV7-2 to TRBJ1-3, with TRBD1 as a possible D gene (6 bases). V was trimmed by 1 base and J by 0 bases, leaving 7 bases between them. The germline V gene has CDR1 SGHTA and CDR2 FQGNSA. This CDR3 spans 15 amino acids. The CDR3 here is CASSLGTASGNTIYF. In nucleotides, the CDR3 is TGTGCCAGCAGCTTAGGGACAGCCTCTGGAAACACCATATATTTT.

This clonotype was seen repeatedly, ten times or more. The chain uses TRBV12-3 or TRBV12-4 and TRBJ2-3; the D gene is possibly TRBD2 (5 bases). The germline V and J ends were trimmed by 3 bases and 7 bases, with 8 bases remaining between them. This CDR3 region has 12 residues. CDR3 sequence: CASSLRGNTQYF. Here the CDR3 DNA reads TGTGCCAGCAGTTTGCGAGGGAATACGCAGTATTTT.

The V and J genes are TRBV12-3 or TRBV12-4 and TRBJ2-1, with D maybe TRBD1 (5 bases). This CDR3 comprises 16 residues. Trimming took off 5 bases at V and 2 bases at J, with 16 bases between the two ends. The CDR3 loop reads CASSPGSPRAYNEQFF. DNA for the CDR3: TGTGCCAGCAGTCCCGGGTCGCCCAGGGCCTACAATGAGCAGTTCTTC.

This clonotype was counted at least ten times. The chain joins TRBV28 to TRBJ1-6, with D uncertain. V was clipped by 4 bases and J by 10 bases, with 14 bases between them. The germline V gene encodes CDR1 MDHEN and CDR2 SYDVKM. The CDR3 loop spans 14 amino acids. The CDR3 nucleotides are TGTGCCAGCAGTTCGTTCGGGGTTAGGTCACCCCTCCACTTT. Its protein is CASSSFGVRSPLHF.

The genes are TRBV2 and TRBJ2-2, with TRBD1 identical over 9 bases. This CDR3 spans 15 amino acids. Germline V lookup: CDR1 SNHLY, CDR2 FYNNEI. The ends lost 1 base at V and 5 bases at J; junction bases unmatched: 2. In nucleotides, the CDR3 is TGTGCCAGCAGTGAAGTGACAGGGGGTACCGGGGAGCTGTTTTTT. Amino acid sequence: CASSEVTGGTGELFF.

A note on this clonotype: This may be a read error: a much more frequent sequence differs by one nucleotide. The chain uses TRBV10-3 and TRBJ2-3, with 7 bases aligning to TRBD2. V trimming: 3 bases; J trimming: 7 bases; junction bases outside the gene matches: 7. There are 14 residues in the CDR3. Germline V lookup: CDR1 ENHRY, CDR2 SYGVKD. The CDR3 DNA reads TGTGCCATCAGTGAAGTACTAGCGAGAAATACGCAGTATTTT. Protein sequence: CAISEVLARNTQYF.

This chain uses TRBV29-1 with TRBJ2-2; no clear D. Germline V gene lookup returns CDR1 SQVTM and CDR2 ANQGSEA. CDR3 length: 15 amino acids. Trimming removed 6 bases from V and 0 bases from J, with 14 bases in between. The CDR3, as DNA: TGCAGCGTCCGAAAATATGGGGCGAACACCGGGGAGCTGTTTTTT. It is translated as CSVRKYGANTGELFF.

J is TRBJ2-1 and V is TRBV25-1; 7 bases match TRBD1. There are 14 residues in the CDR3. The germline V gene encodes CDR1 MGHDK and CDR2 SYGVNS. The V and J ends lost 2 bases and 7 bases, in that order; junction bases with no gene match: 5. This CDR3 is CASSERQGRNEQFF. CDR3 nucleotides: TGTGCCAGCAGTGAACGACAGGGCCGGAATGAGCAGTTCTTC.